A selection of T cell receptor beta chains follows, all from one sample in a study of blood T cell repertoires in COVID-19. The assay was immunoSEQ multiplex PCR, and TCRdb's table has in-frame clones only and misses some. The sample consists of roughly 86,000 clones, 85% to 90% of them appearing once. Sequencing was done on a sample of peripheral blood. All receptors come from a man aged 35-49 years with acute or convalescent COVID-19. Both conserved end residues are trimmed from each CDR3.

j_gene: TRBJ1-1; v_gene: TRBV6-5; CDR3aa: ASISAWGNTEAF
j_gene: TRBJ2-3; v_gene: TRBV13; CDR3aa: ASSFRLAGSTDTQY
j_gene: TRBJ1-1; v_gene: TRBV20-1; CDR3aa: SASDTQNTEAF
j_gene: TRBJ1-2; v_gene: TRBV27; CDR3aa: ASSLSASGTPYGYT
j_gene: TRBJ1-3; v_gene: TRBV7-9; CDR3aa: ASSGLQGISGNTIY
j_gene: TRBJ1-1; v_gene: TRBV4-3; CDR3aa: ASSTQRNTEAF
j_gene: TRBJ2-1; v_gene: TRBV5-6; CDR3aa: ASSLGSYEQF
j_gene: TRBJ2-1; v_gene: TRBV11-1; CDR3aa: ASSETGVSYNEQF
j_gene: TRBJ2-7; v_gene: TRBV20-1; CDR3aa: SASMARQSSYEQY
j_gene: TRBJ2-2; v_gene: TRBV30; CDR3aa: AWSPSGLAKTGELF
j_gene: TRBJ1-1; v_gene: TRBV6-2/TRBV6-3; CDR3aa: ASSYLGVGTEAF
j_gene: TRBJ2-3; v_gene: TRBV5-1; CDR3aa: ASSLYYRGTDTQY
j_gene: TRBJ1-2; v_gene: TRBV6-5; CDR3aa: ASRARGLDYGYT
j_gene: TRBJ1-1; v_gene: TRBV12-3/TRBV12-4; CDR3aa: ASSRTAGEAF
j_gene: TRBJ2-1; v_gene: TRBV20-1; CDR3aa: SASFFERSGRGWEQF
j_gene: TRBJ2-1; v_gene: TRBV3-1/TRBV3-2; CDR3aa: ASSPPAGTSSPYNEQF
j_gene: TRBJ1-4; v_gene: TRBV5-1; CDR3aa: ASSSGTGGAWEKLF
j_gene: TRBJ1-4; v_gene: TRBV27; CDR3aa: ASSPYGRREKLF
j_gene: TRBJ2-2; v_gene: TRBV4-1; CDR3aa: ASSQASGSRELF
j_gene: TRBJ1-6; v_gene: TRBV5-1; CDR3aa: ASTSTGGGSPLH
j_gene: TRBJ1-3; v_gene: TRBV18; CDR3aa: ASSPGRNSGNTIY
j_gene: TRBJ2-3; v_gene: TRBV27; CDR3aa: ASSFSGVSGVVDTQY
j_gene: TRBJ1-2; v_gene: TRBV5-1; CDR3aa: ASSLNRGRNYGYT
j_gene: TRBJ1-2; v_gene: TRBV19; CDR3aa: ASKTGNYGYT
j_gene: TRBJ1-1; v_gene: TRBV29-1; CDR3aa: SVGTARGTEAF
j_gene: TRBJ1-4; v_gene: TRBV19; CDR3aa: ASSPQGAEFNEKLF
j_gene: TRBJ2-7; v_gene: TRBV18; CDR3aa: ASSPTPSSYEQY
j_gene: TRBJ2-1; v_gene: TRBV7-8; CDR3aa: ASSLERDSTTYNEQF
j_gene: TRBJ2-1; v_gene: TRBV4-3; CDR3aa: ASSQELAGGSIEQF
j_gene: TRBJ2-3; v_gene: TRBV9; CDR3aa: ASSVKAGGPDTQY
j_gene: TRBJ2-1; v_gene: TRBV10-3; CDR3aa: AISIQGQTGYNEQF
j_gene: TRBJ2-3; v_gene: TRBV11-3; CDR3aa: ASSSGHLRGDTQY
j_gene: TRBJ1-3; v_gene: TRBV7-9; CDR3aa: ASSPPKGQGDTIY
j_gene: TRBJ2-7; v_gene: TRBV4-2; CDR3aa: ASSQDSSGSSEQY
j_gene: TRBJ1-2; v_gene: TRBV5-1; CDR3aa: ASSLVQGGWNGYT
j_gene: TRBJ1-5; v_gene: TRBV5-8; CDR3aa: ASSPQGSQPQH
j_gene: TRBJ1-6; v_gene: TRBV7-9; CDR3aa: ASSSTGNSPLH
j_gene: TRBJ2-1; v_gene: TRBV3-1/TRBV3-2; CDR3aa: ASSQGATTNEQF
j_gene: TRBJ2-1; v_gene: TRBV27; CDR3aa: ASSPGGSYNEQF
j_gene: TRBJ1-1; v_gene: TRBV10-3; CDR3aa: ATYTGGGWEAF